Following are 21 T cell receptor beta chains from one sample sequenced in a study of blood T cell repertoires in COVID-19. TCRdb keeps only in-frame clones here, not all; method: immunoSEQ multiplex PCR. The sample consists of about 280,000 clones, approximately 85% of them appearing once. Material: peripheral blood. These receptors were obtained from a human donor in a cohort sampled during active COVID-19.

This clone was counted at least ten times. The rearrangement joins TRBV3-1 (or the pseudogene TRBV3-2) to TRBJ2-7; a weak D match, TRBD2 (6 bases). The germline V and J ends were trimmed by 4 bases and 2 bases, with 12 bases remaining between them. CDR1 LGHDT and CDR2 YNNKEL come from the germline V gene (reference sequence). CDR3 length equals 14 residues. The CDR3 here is CASSRGNIPYEQYF. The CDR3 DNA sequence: TGTGCCAGCAGCCGCGGGAACATTCCCTACGAGCAGTACTTC.

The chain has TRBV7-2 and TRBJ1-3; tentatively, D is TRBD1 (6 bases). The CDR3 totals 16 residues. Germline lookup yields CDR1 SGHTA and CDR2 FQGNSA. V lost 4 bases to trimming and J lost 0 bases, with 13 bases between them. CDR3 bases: TGTGCCAGCAGCTCTTCGACAGGTACCTCTGGAAACACCATATATTTT. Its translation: CASSSSTGTSGNTIYF.

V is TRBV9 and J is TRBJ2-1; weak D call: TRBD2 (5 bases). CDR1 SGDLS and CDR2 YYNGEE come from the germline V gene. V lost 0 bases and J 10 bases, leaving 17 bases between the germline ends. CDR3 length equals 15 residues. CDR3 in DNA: TGTGCCAGCAGCGTAGCGGCGGGCTTGGTTTCGGAGCAGTTCTTC. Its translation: CASSVAAGLVSEQFF.

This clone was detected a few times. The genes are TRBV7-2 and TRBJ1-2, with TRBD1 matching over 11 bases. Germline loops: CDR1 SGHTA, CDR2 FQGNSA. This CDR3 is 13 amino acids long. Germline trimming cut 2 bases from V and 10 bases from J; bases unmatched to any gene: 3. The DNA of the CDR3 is TGTGCCAGCAGCTTACCGGGACAGGGGGACTACACCTTC. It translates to CASSLPGQGDYTF. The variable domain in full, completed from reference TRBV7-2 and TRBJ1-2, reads GAGVSQSPSNKVTEKGKDVELRCDPISGHTALYWYRQSLGQGLEFLIYFQGNSAPDKSGLPSDRFSAERTGGSVSTLTIQRTQQEDSAVYLCASSLPGQGDYTFGSGTRLTVV.

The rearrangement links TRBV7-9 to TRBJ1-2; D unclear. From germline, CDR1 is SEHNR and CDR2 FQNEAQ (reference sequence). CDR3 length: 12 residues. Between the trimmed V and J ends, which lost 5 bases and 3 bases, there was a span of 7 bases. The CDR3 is CASSLSYYGYTF. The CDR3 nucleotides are TGTGCCAGCAGCCTAAGTTACTATGGCTACACCTTC.

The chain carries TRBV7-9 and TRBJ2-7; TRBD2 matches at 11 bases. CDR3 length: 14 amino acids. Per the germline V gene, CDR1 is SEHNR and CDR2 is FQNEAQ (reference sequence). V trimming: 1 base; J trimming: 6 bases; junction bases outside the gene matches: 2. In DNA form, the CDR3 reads TGTGCCAGCAGCTTAGATAGCGGGAGGGCCGAGCAGTACTTC. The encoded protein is CASSLDSGRAEQYF.

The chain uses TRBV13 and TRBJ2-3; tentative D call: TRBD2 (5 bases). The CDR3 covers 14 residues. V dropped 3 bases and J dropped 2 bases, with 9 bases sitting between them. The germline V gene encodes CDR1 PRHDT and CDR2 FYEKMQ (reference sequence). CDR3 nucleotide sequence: TGTGCCAGCAGCTTTTTCGGGAACACAGATACGCAGTATTTT. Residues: CASSFFGNTDTQYF.

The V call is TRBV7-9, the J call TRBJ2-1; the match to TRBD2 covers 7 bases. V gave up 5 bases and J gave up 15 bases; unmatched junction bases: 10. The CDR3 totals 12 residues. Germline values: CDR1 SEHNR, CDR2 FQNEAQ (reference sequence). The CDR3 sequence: CASSRDYSSWFF. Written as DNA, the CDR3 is TGTGCCAGCAGCCGGGACTACTCGTCGTGGTTCTTC.

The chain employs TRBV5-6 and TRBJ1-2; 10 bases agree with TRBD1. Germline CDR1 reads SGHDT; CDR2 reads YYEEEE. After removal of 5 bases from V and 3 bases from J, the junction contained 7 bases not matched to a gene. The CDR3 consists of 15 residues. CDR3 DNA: TGTGCCAGCAGGCGGACAGGGGGTAGGGACTATGGCTACACCTTC. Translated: CASRRTGGRDYGYTF.

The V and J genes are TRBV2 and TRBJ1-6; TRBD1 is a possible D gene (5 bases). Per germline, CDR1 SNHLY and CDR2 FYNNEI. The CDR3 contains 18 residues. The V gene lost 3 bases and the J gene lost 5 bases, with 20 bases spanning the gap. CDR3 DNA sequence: TGTGCCAGCAGTGAGCCTAGACAAATCAGGGTCGATAATTCACCCCTCCACTTT. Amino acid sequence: CASSEPRQIRVDNSPLHF.

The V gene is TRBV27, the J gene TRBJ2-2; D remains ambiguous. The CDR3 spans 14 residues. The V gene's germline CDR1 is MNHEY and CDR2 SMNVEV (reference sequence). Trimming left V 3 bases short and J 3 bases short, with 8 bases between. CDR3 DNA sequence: TGTGCCAGCAGTTTCTATCATGACACCGGGGAGCTGTTTTTT. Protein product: CASSFYHDTGELFF.

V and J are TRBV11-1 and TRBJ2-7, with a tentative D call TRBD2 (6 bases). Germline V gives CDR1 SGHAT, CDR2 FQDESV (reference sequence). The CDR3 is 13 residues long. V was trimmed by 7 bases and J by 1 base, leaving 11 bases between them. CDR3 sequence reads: CASTYGGSYEQYF. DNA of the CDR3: TGTGCCAGCACCTACGGGGGTTCCTACGAGCAGTACTTC.

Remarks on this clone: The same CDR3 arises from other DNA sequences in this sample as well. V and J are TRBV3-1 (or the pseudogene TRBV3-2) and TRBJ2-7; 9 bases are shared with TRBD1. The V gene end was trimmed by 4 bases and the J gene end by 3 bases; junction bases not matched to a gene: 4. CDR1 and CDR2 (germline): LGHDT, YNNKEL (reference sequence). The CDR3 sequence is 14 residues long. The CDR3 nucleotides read TGTGCCAGCAGCCGAAGGGACAGGGACTACGAGCAGTACTTC. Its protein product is CASSRRDRDYEQYF.

CDR3 loop: CASSDSSYNEQFF. For the CDR3, the DNA is TGTGCCAGCTCCGACAGCTCCTACAATGAGCAGTTCTTC. The chain couples TRBV18 to TRBJ2-1, with TRBD1 as a possible D gene (5 bases). CDR3 length: 13 residues. V gave up 6 bases and J gave up 0 bases, with 6 bases separating them. Looked up from germline, CDR1 is KGHSH and CDR2 is LQKENI.

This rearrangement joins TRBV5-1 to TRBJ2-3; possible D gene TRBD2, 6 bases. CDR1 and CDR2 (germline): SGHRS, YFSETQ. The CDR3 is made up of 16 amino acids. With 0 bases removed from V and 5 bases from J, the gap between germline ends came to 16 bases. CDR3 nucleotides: TGCGCCAGCAGCTTGGTAGCTAGCGCGACGCTAGATACGCAGTATTTT. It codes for CASSLVASATLDTQYF.

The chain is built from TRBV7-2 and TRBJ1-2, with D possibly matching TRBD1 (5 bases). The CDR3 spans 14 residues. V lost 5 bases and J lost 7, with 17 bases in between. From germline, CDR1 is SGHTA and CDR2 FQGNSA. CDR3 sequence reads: CASSPSRAILGYTF. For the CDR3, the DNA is TGTGCCAGCAGCCCAAGCAGGGCAATTCTTGGCTACACCTTC. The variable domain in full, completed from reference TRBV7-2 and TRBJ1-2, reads GAGVSQSPSNKVTEKGKDVELRCDPISGHTALYWYRQSLGQGLEFLIYFQGNSAPDKSGLPSDRFSAERTGGSVSTLTIQRTQQEDSAVYLCASSPSRAILGYTFGSGTRLTVV.

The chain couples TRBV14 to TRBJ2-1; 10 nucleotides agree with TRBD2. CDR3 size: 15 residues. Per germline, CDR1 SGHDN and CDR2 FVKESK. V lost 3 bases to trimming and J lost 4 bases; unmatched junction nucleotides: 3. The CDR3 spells CASSQLAGEYNEQFF. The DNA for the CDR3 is TGTGCCAGCAGCCAGCTAGCGGGAGAGTACAATGAGCAGTTCTTC.

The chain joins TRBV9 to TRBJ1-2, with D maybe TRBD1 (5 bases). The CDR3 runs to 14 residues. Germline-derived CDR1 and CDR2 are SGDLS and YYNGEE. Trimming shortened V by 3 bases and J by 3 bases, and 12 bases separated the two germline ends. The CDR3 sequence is CASSGMDKYYGYTF. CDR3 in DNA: TGTGCCAGCAGCGGCATGGACAAGTACTATGGCTACACCTTC.

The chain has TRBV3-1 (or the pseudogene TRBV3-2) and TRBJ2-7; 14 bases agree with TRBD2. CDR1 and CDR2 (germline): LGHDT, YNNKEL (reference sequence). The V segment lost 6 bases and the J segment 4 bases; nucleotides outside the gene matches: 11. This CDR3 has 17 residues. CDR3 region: CASSPGTSGGGGYEQYF. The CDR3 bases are TGTGCCAGCAGTCCCGGGACTAGCGGGGGCGGGGGGTACGAGCAGTACTTC.

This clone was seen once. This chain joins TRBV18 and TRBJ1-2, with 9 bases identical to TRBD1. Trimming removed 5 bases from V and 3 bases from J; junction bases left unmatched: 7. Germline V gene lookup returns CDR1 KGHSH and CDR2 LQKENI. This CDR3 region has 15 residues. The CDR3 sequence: CASSSLGQGDYGYTF. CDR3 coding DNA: TGTGCCAGCTCAAGCCTGGGACAGGGCGACTATGGCTACACCTTC.

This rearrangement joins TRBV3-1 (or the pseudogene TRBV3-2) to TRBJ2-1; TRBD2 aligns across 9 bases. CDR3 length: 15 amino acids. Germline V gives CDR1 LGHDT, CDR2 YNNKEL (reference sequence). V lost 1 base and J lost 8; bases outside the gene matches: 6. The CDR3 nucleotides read TGTGCCAGCAGCCAAGGGGCTAGCGGGAAAGATGAGCAGTTCTTC. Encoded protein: CASSQGASGKDEQFF.